This is a list of T cell receptor beta chains from one sample in a study of T cells in Graves' hyperthyroidism and ophthalmopathy. TCRdb passed the multiplex PCR reads through MiXCR, listing each CDR3 protein once. The table includes 500,000 to 650,000 distinct CDR3 sequences, about 20% detected once. The sample comprised blood. The receptors stem from a man aged 35-49 years with Graves' ophthalmopathy. Each CDR3 is given without its conserved first and last residue.

V gene,CDR3 protein
TRBV3-1,ASSPMTVRYSNQPQH
TRBV25-1,ASSELGVATSTDTQY
TRBV18,ASSPEREYGYT
TRBV7-2,ASSPNGGSVYGYT
TRBV2,APTPEGGQVFDTQY
TRBV12-3/TRBV12-4,ASSPRGEVHGYT
TRBV9,ASSPQGDGGNQPQH
TRBV28,ASSLFSGKNEQY
TRBV7-8,ASSLRGPGGVEQF
TRBV7-9,ASSLARPGQGMTGELF
TRBV5-1,ASSLTGEVGTEAF
TRBV30,AWPGQGAGGYT
TRBV5-1,ASSPGDRAYGYT
TRBV6-6,ASSYSSPQLAGGPDTQY
TRBV13,ASSLGPPGTGPETQY
TRBV3-1,ASSQVKAGVVYEQY
TRBV28,ASRTPGQGYYNYGYT
TRBV7-8,ASSSTSGGRDTQY
TRBV3-1,ASSQDWVDETQY
TRBV20-1,SARDPIRSAYGYT
TRBV4-3,ATRDRANTGELF
TRBV11-2,ASSLQAGELF
TRBV7-2,ASSLEGGSDNEQF
TRBV20-1,SARAPPAPEAF
TRBV12-3/TRBV12-4,ASTPGAEAF
TRBV20-1,SARERRWADYEQY
TRBV27,ASSFVPNTEAF
TRBV20-1,SARDLTEFTGELF
TRBV6-1,ASSEIGTAFETQY
TRBV19,ASSTGGGNEQF
TRBV28,ASRDTGWTGGNEQF
TRBV7-9,ASSLGPQGARTF
TRBV20-1,SATPTSGIADTQY
TRBV7-9,ASSSTPAGVVTQY
TRBV19,ASSIREGSDTQY
TRBV6-1,ASSESRGNTIY
TRBV28,ASSPGLAGGSSSYEQY
TRBV27,ASSFGGLSSYEQY
TRBV7-9,ASSIDPWATEAF
TRBV6-2/TRBV6-3,ASRAGGPGNNEQF
TRBV11-2,ASSEGPQETQY
TRBV28,ASRGGARNEQF
TRBV5-1,ASSYTTGVGYEQY
TRBV7-3,ASSLDTGELF
TRBV2,ASSPDNYGYT
TRBV2,ASSETRYGYT
TRBV7-3,ASSQTGGVGELF